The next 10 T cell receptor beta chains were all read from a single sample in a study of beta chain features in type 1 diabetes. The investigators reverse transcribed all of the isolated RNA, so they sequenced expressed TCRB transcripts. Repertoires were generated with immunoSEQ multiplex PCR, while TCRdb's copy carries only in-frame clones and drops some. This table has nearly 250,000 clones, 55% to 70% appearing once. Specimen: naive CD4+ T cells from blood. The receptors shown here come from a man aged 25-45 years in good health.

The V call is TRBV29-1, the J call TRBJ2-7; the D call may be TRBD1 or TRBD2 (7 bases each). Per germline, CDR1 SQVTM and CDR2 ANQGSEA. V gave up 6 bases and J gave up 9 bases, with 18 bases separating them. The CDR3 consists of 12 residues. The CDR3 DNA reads TGCAGCGTGTCGGAGGGGGCGGGGGTGCAGTACTTC. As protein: CSVSEGAGVQYF.

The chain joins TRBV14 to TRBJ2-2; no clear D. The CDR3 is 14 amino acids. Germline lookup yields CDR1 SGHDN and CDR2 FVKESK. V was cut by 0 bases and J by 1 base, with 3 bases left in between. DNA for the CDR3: TGTGCCAGCAGCCAAGATTGGAACACCGGGGAGCTGTTTTTT. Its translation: CASSQDWNTGELFF.

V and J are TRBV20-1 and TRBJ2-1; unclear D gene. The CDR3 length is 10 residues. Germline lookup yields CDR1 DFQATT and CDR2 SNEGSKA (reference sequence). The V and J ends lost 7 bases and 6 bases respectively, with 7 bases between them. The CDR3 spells CSGTSNEQFF. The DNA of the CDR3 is TGCAGTGGAACTTCCAATGAGCAGTTCTTC.

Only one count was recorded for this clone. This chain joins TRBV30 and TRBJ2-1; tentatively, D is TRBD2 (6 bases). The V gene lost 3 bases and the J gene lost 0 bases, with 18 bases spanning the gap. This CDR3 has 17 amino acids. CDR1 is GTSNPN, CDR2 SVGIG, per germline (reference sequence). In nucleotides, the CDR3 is TGTGCCTGGAGACCTCGTTTAGCGGCGAGCTCCTACAATGAGCAGTTCTTC. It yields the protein CAWRPRLAASSYNEQFF.

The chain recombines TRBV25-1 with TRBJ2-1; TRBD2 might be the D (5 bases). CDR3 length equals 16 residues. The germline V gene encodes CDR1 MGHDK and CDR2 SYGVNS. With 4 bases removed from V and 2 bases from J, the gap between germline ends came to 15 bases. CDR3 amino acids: CASSVLSGSAYNEQFF. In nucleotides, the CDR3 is TGTGCCAGCAGTGTCCTGTCGGGGAGCGCCTACAATGAGCAGTTCTTC.

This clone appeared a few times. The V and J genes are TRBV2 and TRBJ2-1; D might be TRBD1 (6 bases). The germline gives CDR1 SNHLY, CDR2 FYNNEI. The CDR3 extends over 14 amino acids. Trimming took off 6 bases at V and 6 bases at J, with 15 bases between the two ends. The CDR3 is CASSPRDTSNEQFF. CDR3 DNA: TGTGCCAGCAGCCCTAGGGACACAAGCAATGAGCAGTTCTTC.

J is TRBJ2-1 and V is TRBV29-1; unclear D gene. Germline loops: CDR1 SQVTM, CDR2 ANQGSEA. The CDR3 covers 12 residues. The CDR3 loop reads CSFRPFYNEQFF. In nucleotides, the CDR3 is TGCAGTTTTCGACCGTTCTACAATGAGCAGTTCTTC.

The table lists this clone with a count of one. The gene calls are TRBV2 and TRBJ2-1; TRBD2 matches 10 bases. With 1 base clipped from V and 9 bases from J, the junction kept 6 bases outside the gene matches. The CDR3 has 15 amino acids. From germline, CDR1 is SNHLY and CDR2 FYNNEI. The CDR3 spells CASSEDGLAGVEQFF. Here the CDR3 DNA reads TGTGCCAGCAGTGAAGACGGCCTAGCGGGAGTTGAGCAGTTCTTC.

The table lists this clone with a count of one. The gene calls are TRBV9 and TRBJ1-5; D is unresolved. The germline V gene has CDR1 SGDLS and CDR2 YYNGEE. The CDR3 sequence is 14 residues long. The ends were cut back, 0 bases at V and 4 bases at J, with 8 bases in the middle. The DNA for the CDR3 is TGTGCCAGCAGCGTAGAAGCGGGGAATCAGCCCCAGCATTTT. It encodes CASSVEAGNQPQHF.

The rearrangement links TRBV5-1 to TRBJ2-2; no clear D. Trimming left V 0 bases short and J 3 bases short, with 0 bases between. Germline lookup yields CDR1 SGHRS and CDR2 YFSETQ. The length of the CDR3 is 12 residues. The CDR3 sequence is CASSLDTGELFF. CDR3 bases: TGCGCCAGCAGCTTGGACACCGGGGAGCTGTTTTTT.